This T cell receptor beta chain was sequenced during a study of response to subunit inactivated influenza vaccine. In regard to this clonotype: Its antigen is undetermined.

Germline V CDR1 and CDR2: DFQATT, SNEGSKA (reference sequence). This CDR3 contains 15 residues. J was trimmed by 6 bases and V by 1 base; bases with no gene match: 7. Regarding the study as a whole: Authors suggested each seasonal flu vaccination may recruit only limited numbers of new T cells.

MiXCR was run by TCRdb on the RT-PCR reads, yielding one entry per CDR3 protein. This sample has over 400,000 distinct CDR3 sequences, with 10% to 15% found just once. The sequence derives from a man aged 50 to 60 who received an inactivated influenza vaccine. The source material was PBMCs from blood, sampled about 40 days after vaccination. The V and J genes are TRBV20-1 and TRBJ2-7, with 12 nucleotides matching TRBD2. As DNA, the CDR3 is TGCAGTGCTAGAGGGCCTAGCGGGAGGGATTTCGAGCAGTACTTC. Its protein product is CSARGPSGRDFEQYF.